A single sample is the source of the 15 T cell receptor beta chains below, sequenced in a study of T cell responses to AZD1222 COVID-19 vaccine. Only in-frame clones appear in the TCRdb table, and some are missing; sequencing was by immunoSEQ multiplex PCR. Of about 140,000 clones in the sample, 80% to 95% were seen once. The input for sequencing was peripheral blood, taken 28 days after the second AZD1222 dose. Receptors originate from an adult who received the AZD1222 COVID-19 vaccine.

The V gene is TRBV5-4, the J gene TRBJ2-3; 11 bases fit TRBD2. Germline loops: CDR1 SGHNT, CDR2 YYREEE (reference sequence). This CDR3 comprises 17 residues. The V and J ends lost 2 bases and 5 bases, in that order; junction bases with no gene match: 10. The CDR3 sequence is CASSFHSGRGVRDTQYF. CDR3 coding DNA: TGTGCCAGCAGCTTTCATAGCGGGAGGGGGGTTCGAGATACGCAGTATTTT.

This clone appeared a single time. V is TRBV11-2 and J is TRBJ1-2; possibly TRBD1 for D (6 bases). The CDR3 is 15 amino acids. V was trimmed by 0 bases and J by 4 bases, leaving 12 bases between them. The V gene's germline CDR1 is SGHAT and CDR2 FQNNGV. The CDR3 DNA sequence: TGTGCCAGCAGCTTAGATGGGGGGCCCTTCTATGGCTACACCTTC. It yields the protein CASSLDGGPFYGYTF.

The V call is TRBV7-9, the J call TRBJ2-5; no reliable D call. There are 14 residues in the CDR3. V was trimmed by 1 base and J by 0 bases, leaving 6 bases between them. Germline CDR1 reads SEHNR; CDR2 reads FQNEAQ (reference sequence). For the CDR3, the DNA is TGTGCCAGCAGCTTAGAACTGTACCAAGAGACCCAGTACTTC. This sequence encodes CASSLELYQETQYF.

The genes are TRBV5-1 and TRBJ1-2; possibly TRBD1 for D (6 bases). Germline V lookup: CDR1 SGHRS, CDR2 YFSETQ. The CDR3 extends over 13 amino acids. V lost 4 bases, J lost 1 base, and 8 bases lay in between. CDR3 DNA sequence: TGCGCCAGCAGCCCAGGGGATAACTATGGCTACACCTTC. As protein: CASSPGDNYGYTF.

V is TRBV18 and J is TRBJ1-1; 8 positions agree with TRBD1. Germline assignment: CDR1 KGHSH and CDR2 LQKENI. J gave up 0 bases and V 3 bases, and 6 bases lay outside the gene matches. The CDR3 runs to 16 residues. CDR3 coding DNA: TGTGCCAGCTCACCGGGACAGGCCTTCATGAACACTGAAGCTTTCTTT. It specifies CASSPGQAFMNTEAFF.

This clone was recorded once. V gene TRBV5-1 combines with J gene TRBJ1-2; maybe TRBD1 (5 bases). This CDR3 comprises 15 residues. Germline-derived CDR1 and CDR2 are SGHRS and YFSETQ. V lost 7 bases and J lost 2, with 18 bases in between. Written as DNA, the CDR3 is TGCGCCAGCTCCCCCGATGGGACGGAGAACTATGGCTACACCTTC. Amino acids: CASSPDGTENYGYTF. Filled out from reference TRBV5-1 and TRBJ1-2, the complete variable domain reads KAGVTQTPRYLIKTRGQQVTLSCSPISGHRSVSWYQQTPGQGLQFLFEYFSETQRNKGNFPGRFSGRQFSNSRSEMNVSTLELGDSALYLCASSPDGTENYGYTFGSGTRLTVV.

This clone has only one observation. The chain joins TRBV12-3 or TRBV12-4 to TRBJ2-5, with D tentatively TRBD2 (5 bases). The CDR3 extends over 13 amino acids. V was shortened by 1 base and J by 7 bases, with 10 bases between the two germline ends. Here the CDR3 reads CASSLGLKGTQYF. CDR3 bases: TGTGCCAGCAGTTTAGGACTAAAGGGGACCCAGTACTTC.

The chain is built from TRBV25-1 and TRBJ1-2; the D gene is possibly TRBD1 (5 bases). The CDR3 runs 13 residues. V lost 4 bases, J lost 11 bases, and 17 bases lay in between. Germline CDR1 reads MGHDK; CDR2 reads SYGVNS. This chain's CDR3 is CASSARGFGGYTF. The CDR3 bases are TGTGCCAGCAGTGCCCGGGGCTTCGGAGGGTACACCTTC.

The chain has TRBV9 and TRBJ1-6, with D unclear. Trimming stripped 3 bases from V and 9 bases from J, with 13 bases between. The CDR3 is made up of 14 amino acids. Per germline, CDR1 SGDLS and CDR2 YYNGEE. The CDR3 DNA is TGTGCCAGCAGCGCCTACGGGGAGGGTTCACCCCTCCACTTT. It translates to CASSAYGEGSPLHF.

The chain combines TRBV19 with TRBJ1-2; possible D gene TRBD1, 6 bases. The CDR3 is 14 residues long. In germline, CDR1 is LNHDA, CDR2 SQIVND (reference sequence). V was trimmed by 3 bases and J by 2 bases, leaving 10 bases between them. In DNA, the CDR3 is TGTGCCAGTAGTATCAGCCAGGGGAACTATGGCTACACCTTC. Translating gives CASSISQGNYGYTF.

The genes are TRBV18 and TRBJ1-1; D is undetermined. Between the trimmed V and J ends, which lost 0 bases and 1 base, there was a span of 6 bases. The CDR3 is made up of 14 amino acids. Germline CDR1 and CDR2: KGHSH and LQKENI. The CDR3 here is CASSPPLKNTEAFF. The CDR3 DNA reads as TGTGCCAGCTCACCACCCCTCAAGAACACTGAAGCTTTCTTT.

In its sample, this clone was seen a few times. The chain carries TRBV21-1 and TRBJ1-1. TRBV21-1 is termed a pseudogene. The CDR3 loop spans 17 amino acids. This CDR3 reads CASSAPVSETANTEAFF. In DNA form, the CDR3 reads TGTGCCAGCAGCGCCCCCGTGTCGGAGACGGCTAACACTGAAGCTTTCTTT.

The table lists this clone with a count of one. The rearrangement links TRBV24-1 to TRBJ1-6, with D possibly being TRBD1 (6 bases). This CDR3 spans 15 amino acids. Per germline, CDR1 KGHDR and CDR2 SFDVKD. Trimming removed 0 bases from V and 7 bases from J, with 9 bases in between. CDR3 amino acids: CATSDLGQLNSPLHF. The CDR3 DNA reads TGTGCCACCAGTGATTTGGGACAGTTAAATTCACCCCTCCACTTT.

The CDR3: CAWSSAEQSKRLFF. In DNA form, the CDR3 reads TGTGCCTGGAGCTCAGCGGAGCAATCTAAGAGGCTGTTTTTT. The rearrangement uses TRBV30 and TRBJ1-4, with unresolved D. V was trimmed by 3 bases and J by 14 bases, leaving 22 bases between them. The V gene's germline CDR1 is GTSNPN and CDR2 SVGIG (reference sequence). This CDR3 is 14 amino acids long.

Only one count was recorded for this clone. The chain is built from TRBV30 and TRBJ2-1; D uncertain. CDR1 and CDR2 from the germline V gene are GTSNPN and SVGIG (reference sequence). With 0 bases removed from V and 4 bases from J, the gap between germline ends came to 13 bases. This CDR3 spans 15 amino acids. In nucleotides, the CDR3 is TGTGCCTGGAGTGTACCCAAACGACCTTACAATGAGCAGTTCTTC. Protein: CAWSVPKRPYNEQFF.